This paragraph reports one T cell receptor beta chain. The antigen it recognizes is unknown. Per-base qualities were not stored, and no clone one base away is much larger. This record comes from a study of blood T cell repertoires in COVID-19 (TCRdb year 2020). Study-wide context: Collaborator samples came from the United States, Italy and Spain and covered acute and convalescent phases of COVID-19. Subjects who had been exposed to COVID-19, were actively infected with it, or had recovered from it provided the deeply sampled blood TCRbeta repertoires that made up the dataset. The samples were drawn from two sources: the first 160 participants of the ongoing ImmuneRACE study, and over 950 subjects contributed by 6 global collaborators. Where available, HLA class I and class II types were obtained from metadata supplied by the sample provider rather than from assay-based typing. The repertoires were released in a freely available public database meant as a resource for research on the immune response to SARS-CoV-2. The material from the prospective study consisted of cDNA or gDNA derived from T cells, B-cell-depleted T cells, or PBMCs. Nearly every sample came with metadata listing a de-identified subject ID, COVID-19 status, age in years and sex.

The collaborating institutions used their own protocols to collect whole blood in K2EDTA tubes. For TCRbeta analysis, collaborators shipped samples in one of three forms: frozen whole blood, isolated PBMCs, or DNA extracted from either of those sample types. The junction shows trimming of 5 bases on V and 2 bases on J, and the gene matches do not reach 1 base of it. The CDR3, from cysteine to phenylalanine, totals 14 residues. Only CDR3 DNA remains: 42 bases, in frame from the first base. Taken from the germline V gene (reference sequence), the CDR1 and CDR2 loops are LNHDA and SQIVND. The immunoSEQ Assay, a bias-controlled multiplex PCR, was used to amplify TCRbeta CDR3 regions from genomic DNA. In the authors' own workflow: Nucleated cell counts per sample were estimated from amplification of reference gene primers within the assay. To quantify the absolute abundance of each unique TCRbeta CDR3 rearrangement, sequence reads were collapsed and filtered. For each sample, productive Simpson clonality was calculated as the square root of Simpson's diversity index across productive rearrangements. TCRdb took over this immuneACCESS table, retaining in-frame rearrangements with V and J assigned. Such tables are incomplete; in checked studies, under half of the missing clones stem from an unresolved V gene, and the remainder is unexplained. V, J and clone size derive from that table, while D and trimming were established from the DNA sequence. This sample is represented by over 65,000 clones; about 87% of them were singletons. In total, the top ten clones hold about 4.8% of the sample.

Study-wide findings and limitations: The amount of clinical and demographic metadata varied by source and participant and was provided uncurated.

This TCR derives from a man aged 50 to 60 with active COVID-19. The sequencing input was peripheral blood. Recombination linked TRBV19 to TRBJ2-7, with TRBD2 identical over 12 junction bases. The bases are TGTGCCAGTAGTCGACTAGCGGGAGCCTACGAGCAGTACTTC. Translated, it reads CASSRLAGAYEQYF.